This section outlines one TCR beta chain sequence together with its context. Germline V gene sequence: CDR1 SGDLS, CDR2 YYNGEE. The CDR3 extends over 17 amino acids. Trimming took 3 bases from V and 1 from J, leaving 19 bases between them. This sample is part of a study of T cell changes during pregnancy in multiple sclerosis. Only in-frame clones appear in the TCRdb table, and some are missing; sequencing was by immunoSEQ multiplex PCR. The sample shows about 20,000 clones, about 85% of them seen only once. This TCR was sampled from a female donor in good health, enrolled as a control in a pregnancy study. The chain joins TRBV9 to TRBJ1-1, with D possibly being TRBD1 (6 bases). Sequencing used CD8+ T cells from peripheral blood mononuclear cells, obtained in the third trimester of pregnancy. The DNA for the CDR3 is TGTGCCAGCAGCGGCCCAGGGGCGACCTATTCGAACACTGAAGCTTTCTTT. Translation gives CASSGPGATYSNTEAFF.